A selection of T cell receptor beta chains follows, all from one sample in a study of T cell responses to AZD1222 COVID-19 vaccine. Repertoires were generated with immunoSEQ multiplex PCR, while TCRdb's copy carries only in-frame clones and drops some. This sample has 85,000 to 110,000 clones; around 91% occur once, and the top ten carry about 4.8%. The starting material was peripheral blood, obtained on day 0 of AZD1222 vaccination. The source is an adult in good health. Each CDR3 is given with its conserved first and last residue. Fields, in order: D gene, J gene, V gene, CDR3 protein. The D gene is left open where the match is weak.

>TRBD1|TRBJ1-2|TRBV6-5
CASREIQGINYGYTF
>TRBD1|TRBJ1-5|TRBV28
CASSLGTGNQPQHF
>TRBD1|TRBJ1-2|TRBV4-1
CASSREEGAYWYGYTF
>.|TRBJ1-1|TRBV6-2/TRBV6-3
CASSLAVRGEAFF
>.|TRBJ1-1|TRBV4-3
CASSPGERNTEAFF
>.|TRBJ2-7|TRBV14
CASSQVRLGGNEQYF
>TRBD1|TRBJ2-2|TRBV10-3
CAISGQSPGELFF
>TRBD1|TRBJ2-3|TRBV5-1
CASSLGDRVGTDTQYF
>.|TRBJ1-4|TRBV12-3/TRBV12-4
CASSLRGNEKLFF
>.|TRBJ1-5|TRBV2
CASSEGVKNQPQHF
>TRBD2|TRBJ2-3|TRBV3-1/TRBV3-2
CASSQGRGGGDTQYF
>TRBD2|TRBJ2-1|TRBV9
CASSVATTGTSGGDEQFF
>.|TRBJ1-1|TRBV5-5
CASSPHPPRAEGSTEAFF
>TRBD1|TRBJ1-1|TRBV4-3
CASSQETGIEAFF
>TRBD1|TRBJ1-4|TRBV5-1
CASRSGTGDGEKLFF
>TRBD2|TRBJ2-3|TRBV4-3
CASSQGGLAGHLVSTDTQYF
>TRBD2|TRBJ2-7|TRBV13
CASSPLTSGGGDEQYF
>TRBD1|TRBJ1-1|TRBV10-3
CAIRGQENTEAFF
>TRBD2|TRBJ2-7|TRBV27
CASSLSTSGGGEQYF
>TRBD2|TRBJ2-1|TRBV11-2
CASSGASGFRTYNEQFF
>.|TRBJ1-3|TRBV11-2
CASSPGPGNTIYF
>.|TRBJ1-4|TRBV29-1
CSVEDPFETNEKLFF
>.|TRBJ2-3|TRBV19
CASTDRGDTQYF
>TRBD2|TRBJ2-1|TRBV11-2
CASSMGLAGRAEQFF
>TRBD2|TRBJ2-1|TRBV19
CASSITGGSSYNEQFF
>TRBD2|TRBJ2-7|TRBV19
CASSILGTSGAHYEQYF
>.|TRBJ1-2|TRBV11-2
CASSFSTGGTGNYGYTF
>.|TRBJ1-3|TRBV19
CASSSVRVSGNTIYF
>TRBD2|TRBJ2-7|TRBV5-1
CASSPAGGPHEQYF
>.|TRBJ2-1|TRBV4-1
CASSQGLLGYNEQFF
>.|TRBJ1-6|TRBV6-5
CASTRDRRGSPLHF
>.|TRBJ1-4|TRBV6-5
CASSPTRATNEKLFF
>TRBD2|TRBJ2-3|TRBV30
CAWSGGGSEDTQYF
>.|TRBJ2-7|TRBV28
CASSLFFRSSYEQYF
>.|TRBJ2-5|TRBV6-5
CASSLDSTPLETQYF
>.|TRBJ2-5|TRBV9
CASSERAGARETQYF
>.|TRBJ1-1|TRBV25-1
CASISAGKGTEAFF
>.|TRBJ1-1|TRBV6-5
CASSYGGPGTEAFF
>.|TRBJ1-6|TRBV27
CASTRGARNSPLHF
>TRBD1|TRBJ2-2|TRBV3-1/TRBV3-2
CASSHPTGGYTGELFF
>TRBD1|TRBJ1-2|TRBV30
CAWRVQGARGYTF
>.|TRBJ2-2|TRBV6-5
CASSHPVSGELFF
>.|TRBJ1-3|TRBV4-1
CASSQGPQGNTIYF
>.|TRBJ1-5|TRBV7-6
CASSPLEYQPQHF
>.|TRBJ1-4|TRBV5-1
CASNFAGTEGEKLFF
>.|TRBJ2-3|TRBV14
CASSQDWESTDTQYF